Listed here is a single TCR beta chain. This clonotype has at least ten counts. What this receptor recognizes is not known. One base away there is no much larger clone; base qualities are not given. Healthy controls were blood bank volunteers in Maryland, USA. For unsorted PBMC libraries, 2 million PBMCs were used after storage in RNAlater at -80 degrees C until RNA extraction. PBMCs were separated from peripheral blood using Ficoll-Hypaque density gradient centrifugation and then cryopreserved in liquid nitrogen. This sample is drawn from a study of neurological immune-mediated disorders (dated by TCRdb to the late 2010s). In the study overall: Peripheral blood TCR-beta repertoires from HTLV-I-associated myelopathy (HAM/TSP) patients, multiple sclerosis patients and healthy controls were compared by UMI-based sequencing. The approximately 98 TCR-beta libraries included longitudinal samples, technical triplicates and paired sorted CD4+ and CD8+ T-cell subsets alongside PBMC samples. The cohort included roughly 71 subjects: about 15 with HAM/TSP, approximately 34 with multiple sclerosis, and around 20 healthy controls.

cDNA synthesis used template-switch 5'RACE with a primer carrying a 10-nucleotide random unique molecular identifier tagging each TCR transcript. Over 170 million TCR-beta sequences, covering 15-18 subjects, were produced in each sequencing run. The RNeasy kit was used to extract total RNA. Using the KAPA Real-time Library Amplification kit, TCR-beta VDJ regions were amplified with primers for the TCR constant region and the 5'RACE anchor. Sample indexes and Illumina adaptors were added in a first PCR, and a second PCR then increased library yield. The roughly 650 bp TCR product was size-selected on a 2% E-gel SizeSelection system after Ampure bead purification. Library quality was checked on a Bioanalyzer, concentration was measured with Qubit, and libraries were quantified with the Kapa Library Quantification kit before pooling. Paired-end 2 x 150 bp sequencing of the libraries was performed on an Illumina HiSeq 2500. To increase sequence diversity, roughly 24-31% phiX was spiked into each library pool. The paper's processing steps were these. The UMI-based MiGEC pipeline processed quality-filtered reads and removed over 85% of raw TCR sequences during error correction. IMGT germline references were used for aligning VDJ genes, and each clonotype was defined as a unique CDR3 amino acid sequence together with its V-J genes. VDJtools evaluated clonal expansion, Shannon diversity and CDR3 relatedness (CalcPairwiseDistances, ClusterSamples); CLCbio workbench built phylogenetic trees. Using coefficient-of-variation modelling across technical triplicates, the study counted a clone as expanded if it had at least 8 unique UMIs. TCRdb applied fastp at Q25 and MiXCR to the public reads, then kept only in-frame beta chains. Rows with one shared CDR3 protein collapse into an entry with the most common genes and DNA. TCRdb, not the original authors, processed these V and J calls. A total of roughly 76,000 distinct CDR3 sequences appear in this sample, 13% to 15% of them only once. About 7% of the sample lies in the top ten.

Summary of the overall study and its limitations: TCR clonal expansion was greatest in HAM/TSP patients and smallest in MS patients, who ranked below even healthy controls. No identical CDR3 amino acid sequences were found to be shared among expanded clones across subjects, suggesting that TCR-beta repertoires were private in all groups.

The CDR3, cysteine through phenylalanine, is 15 amino acids long. Here the CDR3 DNA is all that survives: 45 bases in frame from base 1. Relative to germline, V is 3 bases shorter and J is 0 bases shorter, with 8 bases between their ends. The sample taken for sequencing was PBMCs. This sequence uses TRBV12-3 or TRBV12-4 and TRBJ1-4; the D gene identity is not certain. This sequence originates from a woman in her forties or fifties in good health. Here is the DNA: TGTGCCAGCAGTTTCGGGGAGTCAACTAATGAAAAACTGTTTTTT. Its protein reads: CASSFGESTNEKLFF.